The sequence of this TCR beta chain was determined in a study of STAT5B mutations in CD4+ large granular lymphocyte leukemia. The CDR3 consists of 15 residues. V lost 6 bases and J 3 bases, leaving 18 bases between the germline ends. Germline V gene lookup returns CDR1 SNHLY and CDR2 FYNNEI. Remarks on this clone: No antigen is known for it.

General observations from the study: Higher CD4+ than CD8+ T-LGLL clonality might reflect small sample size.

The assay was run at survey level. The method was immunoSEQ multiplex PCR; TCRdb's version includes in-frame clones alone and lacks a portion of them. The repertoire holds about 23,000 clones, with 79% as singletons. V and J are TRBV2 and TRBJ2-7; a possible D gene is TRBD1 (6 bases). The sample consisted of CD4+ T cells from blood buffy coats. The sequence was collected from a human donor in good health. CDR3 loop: CASRDEAGQYYEQYF. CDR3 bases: TGTGCCAGCAGAGATGAGGCCGGACAGTACTACGAGCAGTACTTC.